These T cell receptor beta chains were read from a single sample in a study of blood T cell repertoires in COVID-19. Here immunoSEQ multiplex PCR was the method, and the copy in TCRdb shows in-frame clones only, minus some. The sample has 95,000 to 120,000 clones; about 90% are singletons. The specimen sequenced was peripheral blood. Receptors originate from a woman in her fifties or sixties with acute or convalescent COVID-19. CDR3s include the opening cysteine and the closing phenylalanine or tryptophan. Fields, in order: V gene, J gene, CDR3 protein.

TRBV7-9,TRBJ1-1,CASSLDRIKGTEAFF
TRBV6-5,TRBJ1-1,CASSSPGQGGKTFF
TRBV7-9,TRBJ2-7,CASIAWTSEKTEQYF
TRBV25-1,TRBJ1-1,CASSRQGRTEAFF
TRBV18,TRBJ2-3,CASSPSGVAQYF
TRBV5-4,TRBJ1-2,CASSPDRNYGYTF
TRBV28,TRBJ1-4,CASSSGTTNEKLFF
TRBV6-5,TRBJ1-1,CASSKLTGKNTEAFF
TRBV7-2,TRBJ2-7,CASSFDRGGEQYF
TRBV19,TRBJ1-1,CASTKGLANTEAFF
TRBV11-2,TRBJ1-3,CASSLVGTARSGNTIYF
TRBV6-4,TRBJ2-7,CASGASYEQYF
TRBV27,TRBJ1-4,CASRLAGGPGKLFF
TRBV9,TRBJ2-6,CASSRDSGANVLTF
TRBV4-1,TRBJ1-2,CASSLQIDTNYGYTF
TRBV29-1,TRBJ2-1,CSATTGGWEQFF
TRBV4-3,TRBJ1-3,CASSQVRGGNTIYF
TRBV4-1,TRBJ1-2,CASSQVLLGVGIYGYTF
TRBV21-1,TRBJ2-4,CASSKGRTEYSKNIQYF
TRBV6-5,TRBJ2-3,CASRLGVGADTQYF
TRBV19,TRBJ1-5,CASSIEGNQPQHF
TRBV2,TRBJ1-1,CASSGQGYSTEAFF
TRBV15,TRBJ2-3,CATSREGAGGADTQYF
TRBV27,TRBJ2-7,CASSLGLLYEQYF
TRBV25-1,TRBJ2-3,CASSATLTGLGTDTQYF
TRBV24-1,TRBJ1-4,CATSQSGTGFEKLFF
TRBV7-9,TRBJ2-7,CASSPSFGQASEQYF
TRBV3-1/TRBV3-2,TRBJ2-1,CASSQGDSQFF
TRBV5-5,TRBJ2-3,CASRTGGLAGTDTQYF
TRBV25-1,TRBJ1-2,CASSPGDALNYGYTF
TRBV10-3,TRBJ1-5,CAISESGGGQPQHF
TRBV5-1,TRBJ1-6,CASSLEQGARAPLHF
TRBV6-2/TRBV6-3,TRBJ1-6,CASSYGETLHF
TRBV18,TRBJ1-6,CASSAGRGDNSPLHF
TRBV24-1,TRBJ2-5,CATSKGTSGREETQYF
TRBV19,TRBJ1-5,CASTRVGGTSNQPQHF
TRBV3-1/TRBV3-2,TRBJ1-3,CASSPLRGKGNTIYF
TRBV29-1,TRBJ1-1,CSVGGITEAFF
TRBV15,TRBJ2-5,CATSRDRSTKETQYF
TRBV30,TRBJ1-1,CAWILYTEAFF
TRBV2,TRBJ1-2,CASSGERGYTF
TRBV7-9,TRBJ2-1,CASSSRTEWTYGSYNEQFF
TRBV27,TRBJ1-6,CASSLYAVNSPLHF
TRBV30,TRBJ1-4,CAWSGQGGASNEKLFF
TRBV12-5,TRBJ1-5,CASAIGGGQPQHF
TRBV15,TRBJ1-2,CATSRDEGGARGYTF
TRBV10-3,TRBJ2-3,CAISFGSGTTDTQYF
TRBV3-1/TRBV3-2,TRBJ1-2,CASSQGDRAGYGYTF
TRBV15,TRBJ1-5,CATSRDLNQPQHF
TRBV4-1,TRBJ1-5,CASSSDRLGRPQHF
TRBV2,TRBJ1-6,CASSELTGDNSPLHF